The 25 T cell receptor beta chains reported below all come from one sample, sequenced in a study of blood T cell repertoires in COVID-19. Only in-frame clones appear in the TCRdb table, and some are missing; sequencing was by immunoSEQ multiplex PCR. The repertoire consists of about 210,000 clones, with around 86% occurring once and the leading ten covering approximately 5.2%. The sample was peripheral blood. The source is a woman between 65 and 79 years old with COVID-19, enrolled during active disease.

The chain employs TRBV7-9 and TRBJ1-2; D is perhaps TRBD1 (5 bases). From germline, CDR1 is SEHNR and CDR2 FQNEAQ (reference sequence). Trimming removed 5 bases from V and 8 bases from J, with 15 bases in between. The CDR3 extends over 13 amino acids. The CDR3 spells CASSGTGTWGYTF. In DNA, the CDR3 is TGTGCCAGCAGCGGTACCGGGACTTGGGGCTACACCTTC.

On this clone: Compared with germline, one end of the junction differs, possibly owing to a read error. This sequence joins TRBV19 and TRBJ1-2, with TRBD1 as a possible D gene (5 bases). The CDR3 has 14 residues. Germline lookup yields CDR1 LNHDA and CDR2 SQIVND (reference sequence). CDR3 sequence: CASSIERGGSQNFF. The CDR3 bases are TGTGCCAGTAGTATAGAAAGGGGCGGCTCGCAGAACTTCTTC.

The chain links TRBV20-1 to TRBJ2-7; TRBD1 aligns across 8 bases. The CDR3 runs to 13 residues. From germline, CDR1 is DFQATT and CDR2 SNEGSKA (reference sequence). Losses at the gene ends were 3 bases for V and 3 bases for J; bases not matched to a gene: 4. CDR3 sequence (DNA): TGCAGTGCTAGTTACAGGGGGATCTACGAGCAGTACTTC. Protein product: CSASYRGIYEQYF.

This clone occurred once. The chain links TRBV21-1 to TRBJ1-2. TRBV21-1 is a recognized pseudogene. The CDR3 sequence is 16 residues long. The CDR3 region has the DNA TGTGCCAGCAGTTTAATCAAGGGAGGAAAGTCGTCGTGCTACACCTTC. As protein: CASSLIKGGKSSCYTF.

The chain combines TRBV18 with TRBJ1-2; D may be TRBD1 (6 bases). The germline CDR1 and CDR2 sequences are KGHSH and LQKENI. The CDR3 sequence is 18 residues long. The ends were cut back, 2 bases at V and 2 bases at J, with 21 bases in the middle. CDR3 sequence (DNA): TGTGCCAGCTCACCATACACTCAACCGGGACAACCAAACTATGGCTACACCTTC. This encodes CASSPYTQPGQPNYGYTF. Using reference TRBV18 and TRBJ1-2 for the parts outside the CDR3, the full variable domain is NAGVMQNPRHLVRRRGQEARLRCSPMKGHSHVYWYRQLPEEGLKFMVYLQKENIIDESGMPKERFSAEFPKEGPSILRIQQVVRGDSAAYFCASSPYTQPGQPNYGYTFGSGTRLTVV.

This chain links TRBV28 with TRBJ1-1; D not certain. The CDR3 contains 12 residues. V dropped 8 bases and J dropped 5 bases, with 12 bases sitting between them. Germline V gene lookup returns CDR1 MDHEN and CDR2 SYDVKM. CDR3 sequence: CASLRPGTEAFF. The CDR3 DNA sequence: TGTGCCAGCCTAAGGCCCGGGACTGAAGCTTTCTTT.

The chain has TRBV6-5 and TRBJ1-3; no clear D. Germline CDR1 and CDR2: MNHEY and SVGAGI. The CDR3 extends over 15 amino acids. V gave up 6 bases and J gave up 4 bases, with 16 bases separating them. This chain's CDR3 is CASRRLARAGNTIYF. The CDR3 coding sequence is TGTGCCAGCAGGAGACTCGCGAGGGCCGGAAACACCATATATTTT.

This CDR3 is CASSMQGADQPQHF. The CDR3 DNA follows: TGTGCCAGCAGTATGCAGGGGGCGGATCAGCCCCAGCATTTT. V and J are TRBV6-5 and TRBJ1-5, with 8 bases matching TRBD1. The V gene end was trimmed by 5 bases and the J gene end by 5 bases; junction bases not matched to a gene: 5. The CDR3 extends over 14 amino acids. From germline, CDR1 is MNHEY and CDR2 SVGAGI.

The DNA for the CDR3 is TGTGCCAGCAGCTTCTCTTTTGGGACTAGACCCTACAATGAGCAGTTCTTC. Its protein is CASSFSFGTRPYNEQFF. This rearrangement joins TRBV5-8 to TRBJ2-1; TRBD2 agrees at 8 bases. V lost 2 bases to trimming and J lost 2 bases; unmatched junction nucleotides: 9. CDR1 is SGHTS and CDR2 is YDEGEE in the germline V gene. The CDR3 length is 17 residues.

This clone has just a few counts. The chain recombines TRBV7-2 with TRBJ1-6; D may be TRBD1 (6 bases). CDR1 SGHTA and CDR2 FQGNSA come from the germline V gene. The CDR3 is 15 amino acids. The V gene lost 5 bases and the J gene lost 7 bases, with 15 bases spanning the gap. The CDR3 is CASSIIQGTNSPLHF. CDR3 nucleotide sequence: TGTGCCAGCAGCATTATACAGGGTACGAATTCACCCCTCCACTTT.

The CDR3 coding sequence is TGTGCCAGCAGTTACGGAGGGATCACCGGGGAGCTGTTTTTT. Translation: CASSYGGITGELFF. The J gene is TRBJ2-2, the V gene TRBV6-5; tentative D call: TRBD2 (6 bases). CDR1 is MNHEY, CDR2 SVGAGI, per germline. With 2 bases removed from V and 4 bases from J, the gap between germline ends came to 8 bases. The CDR3 contains 14 residues.

J is TRBJ2-3 and V is TRBV28; 8 bases fit TRBD2. Germline V lookup: CDR1 MDHEN, CDR2 SYDVKM. The V gene end was trimmed by 7 bases and the J gene end by 4 bases; junction bases not matched to a gene: 13. The CDR3 spans 16 residues. This chain's CDR3 is CASTPGSGAFPDTQYF. For the CDR3, the DNA is TGTGCCAGCACCCCAGGTAGCGGGGCATTTCCAGATACGCAGTATTTT.

The chain joins TRBV6-5 to TRBJ1-4; weak D call: TRBD1 (6 bases). V lost 7 bases to trimming and J lost 7 bases, with 16 bases between them. CDR3 length equals 14 residues. Germline CDR1 reads MNHEY; CDR2 reads SVGAGI. The CDR3 loop is CASIRRGSGEKLFF. The CDR3 coding sequence is TGTGCCAGCATACGCAGGGGTAGTGGTGAAAAACTGTTTTTT.

This rearrangement joins TRBV28 to TRBJ1-2; D gene unclear. The germline gives CDR1 MDHEN, CDR2 SYDVKM. This CDR3 comprises 12 residues. Trimming left V 5 bases short and J 5 bases short, with 9 bases between. The CDR3 sequence: CASSLEVYGYTF. The CDR3 DNA reads TGTGCCAGCAGTCTGGAGGTTTATGGCTACACCTTC.

The CDR3 spells CASSPLSEGAEQYF. The CDR3 nucleotides read TGTGCCAGCTCACCACTGTCGGAGGGCGCAGAGCAGTACTTC. The genes are TRBV18 and TRBJ2-7, with D perhaps matching TRBD2 (6 bases). The CDR3 runs to 14 residues. Trimming removed 1 base at V and 7 bases at J, with 14 bases between. Germline lookup yields CDR1 KGHSH and CDR2 LQKENI.

The CDR3: CASSQIQGYGYTF. In nucleotides, the CDR3 is TGTGCCAGCAGCCAGATACAGGGCTATGGCTACACCTTC. The genes are TRBV4-2 and TRBJ1-2; TRBD1 is a possible D gene (6 bases). Trimming left V 3 bases short and J 4 bases short, with 9 bases between. The CDR3 totals 13 residues. Per germline, CDR1 LGHNA and CDR2 YNFKEQ.

V gene TRBV6-2 or TRBV6-3 combines with J gene TRBJ2-3; D unresolved. The germline V and J ends were trimmed by 6 bases and 6 bases, with 10 bases remaining between them. Germline loops: CDR1 MNHEY, CDR2 SVGEGT. This CDR3 has 12 amino acids. CDR3 loop: CASSDPGDTQYF. CDR3 DNA sequence: TGTGCCAGCAGCGATCCCGGGGATACGCAGTATTTT.

This chain joins TRBV7-2 and TRBJ2-1; maybe TRBD1 (6 bases). Trimming removed 3 bases at V and 13 bases at J, with 10 bases between. CDR1 is SGHTA and CDR2 is FQGNSA in the germline V gene. The CDR3 is 11 amino acids. The CDR3 DNA follows: TGTGCCAGCAGCTTCGAGACAGGCCAGTTCTTC. It codes for CASSFETGQFF.

Only a few counts were recorded for this clone. V and J are TRBV7-6 and TRBJ2-1; 7 bases align to TRBD2. V trimming: 1 base; J trimming: 2 bases; junction bases outside the gene matches: 8. Per germline, CDR1 SGHVS and CDR2 FNYEAQ. The CDR3 covers 17 residues. This CDR3 is CASSLVGWGLTYNEQFF. As DNA, the CDR3 is TGTGCCAGCAGCTTAGTAGGGTGGGGACTAACCTACAATGAGCAGTTCTTC.

The gene calls are TRBV6-2 or TRBV6-3 and TRBJ1-1, with D tentatively TRBD1 (5 bases). This CDR3 is built from 13 residues. CDR1 is MNHEY and CDR2 is SVGEGT in the germline V gene. Between the trimmed V and J ends, which lost 5 bases and 6 bases, there was a span of 13 bases. The CDR3 bases are TGTGCCAGCAGTCAAGGGACGGGGGCTGAAGCTTTCTTT. The encoded protein is CASSQGTGAEAFF.

The chain couples TRBV7-9 to TRBJ1-3; 9 bases match TRBD1. V dropped 5 bases and J dropped 6; count of bases not matched to a gene: 8. The CDR3 loop spans 15 amino acids. Germline values: CDR1 SEHNR, CDR2 FQNEAQ (reference sequence). The CDR3 DNA sequence: TGTGCCAGCAGCCTCCTTACAGGGGGCAAAAACACCATATATTTT. Its protein is CASSLLTGGKNTIYF.

About this clone itself: At the DNA level, this CDR3 is encoded by other sequences in the same sample as well. This sequence joins TRBV18 and TRBJ2-5; D possibly corresponds to TRBD2 (5 bases). From germline, CDR1 is KGHSH and CDR2 LQKENI. The V and J ends lost 3 bases and 3 bases respectively, with 8 bases between them. The CDR3 covers 13 residues. Here the CDR3 reads CASSPGVEETQYF. In DNA form, the CDR3 reads TGTGCCAGCTCACCGGGAGTAGAAGAGACCCAGTACTTC.

The chain links TRBV7-2 to TRBJ2-3; D remains ambiguous. The CDR3 runs 13 residues. The V and J ends lost 1 base and 4 bases respectively, with 6 bases between them. Germline loops: CDR1 SGHTA, CDR2 FQGNSA. CDR3 sequence: CASSLESADTQYF. The CDR3 nucleotides are TGTGCCAGCAGCTTAGAATCTGCAGATACGCAGTATTTT.

This clone came up a few times. The chain couples TRBV28 to TRBJ2-4; 9 bases fit TRBD1. Germline CDR1 reads MDHEN; CDR2 reads SYDVKM. The CDR3 loop spans 15 amino acids. V shed 7 bases, J shed 3 bases, and the junction held 7 bases outside the gene matches. DNA of the CDR3: TGTGCCAGCACCTTACAGGGGGCCCACAAAAACATTCAGTACTTC. Protein: CASTLQGAHKNIQYF. The variable domain in full, completed from reference TRBV28 and TRBJ2-4, reads DVKVTQSSRYLVKRTGEKVFLECVQDMDHENMFWYRQDPGLGLRLIYFSYDVKMKEKGDIPEGYSVSREKKERFSLILESASTNQTSMYLCASTLQGAHKNIQYFGAGTRLSVL.

The chain uses TRBV3-1 (or the pseudogene TRBV3-2) and TRBJ2-1, with TRBD2 identical over 7 bases. With V trimmed by 4 bases and J by 4 bases, 10 bases remained unmatched. The CDR3 loop spans 16 amino acids. Per germline, CDR1 LGHDT and CDR2 YNNKEL (reference sequence). CDR3 sequence: CASSRTTSASYNEQFF. Here the CDR3 DNA reads TGTGCCAGCAGCCGCACCACTAGCGCGTCGTACAATGAGCAGTTCTTC.